The 25 T cell receptor beta chains presented below share a single source sample, sequenced in a study of cytomegalovirus exposure and HLA in healthy donors. The PCR was carried out with 60 Vbeta primers and 13 Jbeta primers. Clones were sequenced by immunoSEQ multiplex PCR, and TCRdb holds only the in-frame ones, with some missing. The sample includes about 160,000 clones, roughly 70% of them seen just once. The sample was PBMCs. Receptor source: a man aged 40-49 years in good health and CMV-seropositive.

The chain joins TRBV11-2 to TRBJ2-7; D gene ambiguous. The V gene lost 5 bases and the J gene lost 2 bases, with 13 bases spanning the gap. Per the germline V gene, CDR1 is SGHAT and CDR2 is FQNNGV. The CDR3 loop spans 14 amino acids. This CDR3 is CASSTFRVTYEQYF. The CDR3 DNA reads as TGTGCCAGCAGCACATTTCGGGTTACCTACGAGCAGTACTTC.

This clone was seen a handful of times. This CDR3 is CASWRGLNTGELFF. CDR3 sequence (DNA): TGTGCCTCATGGCGGGGCCTCAACACCGGGGAGCTGTTTTTT. The chain joins TRBV6-5 to TRBJ2-2, with D possibly being TRBD2 (6 bases). Trimming took off 11 bases at V and 2 bases at J, with 15 bases between the two ends. CDR1 is MNHEY, CDR2 SVGAGI, per germline. The CDR3 is 14 residues long.

This clone was counted a few times. This sequence joins TRBV9 and TRBJ2-1; 11 nucleotides match TRBD2. CDR1 is SGDLS and CDR2 is YYNGEE in the germline V gene. The CDR3 sequence is 15 residues long. J was trimmed by 4 bases and V by 4 bases; bases with no gene match: 4. This CDR3 is CASSLLAGEYNEQFF. The DNA for the CDR3 is TGTGCCAGCAGCTTACTAGCGGGGGAATACAATGAGCAGTTCTTC. The whole variable domain, filled in from reference TRBV9 and TRBJ2-1, reads DSGVTQTPKHLITATGQRVTLRCSPRSGDLSVYWYQQSLDQGLQFLIQYYNGEERAKGNILERFSAQQFPDLHSELNLSSLELGDSALYFCASSLLAGEYNEQFFGPGTRLTVL.

V usage is TRBV11-2 and J usage is TRBJ1-1; 8 bases are shared with TRBD1. Germline V gene lookup returns CDR1 SGHAT and CDR2 FQNNGV. With 2 bases clipped from V and 1 base from J, the junction kept 3 bases outside the gene matches. This CDR3 is 15 amino acids long. The CDR3 sequence is CASSLYQGANTEAFF. CDR3 in DNA: TGTGCCAGCAGCTTATACCAGGGGGCGAACACTGAAGCTTTCTTT.

The chain combines TRBV27 with TRBJ2-2; weak D call: TRBD2 (6 bases). This CDR3 comprises 18 residues. CDR1 is MNHEY and CDR2 is SMNVEV in the germline V gene (reference sequence). The V and J ends lost 5 bases and 0 bases respectively, with 19 bases between them. The CDR3: CASSPYQGGAANTGELFF. The CDR3 bases are TGTGCCAGCAGTCCATATCAAGGAGGGGCCGCGAACACCGGGGAGCTGTTTTTT.

The rearrangement joins TRBV10-3 to TRBJ1-2, with D perhaps matching TRBD1 (5 bases). This CDR3 comprises 16 residues. Germline V gene lookup returns CDR1 ENHRY and CDR2 SYGVKD. Deletions cut 2 bases from V and 4 bases from J, with 17 bases between. CDR3 nucleotides: TGTGCCATCAGTGAGGGAGTTGGGGGACTAATCTATGGCTACACCTTC. It yields the protein CAISEGVGGLIYGYTF.

Only a few counts were recorded for this clone. The chain recombines TRBV7-2 with TRBJ2-3; possible D gene TRBD1, 6 bases. Trimming cost V 1 base and J 6 bases, with 17 bases left between them. The CDR3 contains 16 residues. CDR1 is SGHTA and CDR2 is FQGNSA in the germline V gene. The CDR3 protein is CASSLDRGGGGDTQYF. The DNA for the CDR3 is TGTGCCAGCAGCTTAGATCGCGGTGGGGGCGGCGATACGCAGTATTTT.

The V and J genes are TRBV2 and TRBJ1-2, with a tentative D call TRBD1 (5 bases). The germline V gene encodes CDR1 SNHLY and CDR2 FYNNEI. Trimming took off 9 bases at V and 12 bases at J, with 17 bases between the two ends. This CDR3 spans 11 amino acids. The CDR3 is CARTTGGVNTF. Here the CDR3 DNA reads TGTGCCAGGACCACCGGGGGTGTAAACACCTTC.

This clone was observed once. The rearrangement links TRBV7-2 to TRBJ2-7, with TRBD2 matching over 7 bases. CDR3 length equals 13 residues. Germline CDR1 reads SGHTA; CDR2 reads FQGNSA. J lost 6 bases, V lost 5 bases, and 7 bases had no gene match. The CDR3 loop reads CASSLGRDLEQYF. The CDR3, as DNA: TGTGCCAGCAGCCTGGGGAGGGACCTCGAGCAGTACTTC. Filled out from reference TRBV7-2 and TRBJ2-7, the complete variable domain reads GAGVSQSPSNKVTEKGKDVELRCDPISGHTALYWYRQSLGQGLEFLIYFQGNSAPDKSGLPSDRFSAERTGGSVSTLTIQRTQQEDSAVYLCASSLGRDLEQYFGPGTRLTVT.

This rearrangement joins TRBV6-6 to TRBJ1-4; 7 bases match TRBD1. Losses at the gene ends were 6 bases for V and 8 bases for J; bases not matched to a gene: 15. Germline V gene sequence: CDR1 MNHNY, CDR2 SVGAGI (reference sequence). CDR3 length equals 16 residues. CDR3 nucleotide sequence: TGTGCCAGCAGCCAGCCCACGACAGGGATGGGAGAAAAACTGTTTTTT. Translated: CASSQPTTGMGEKLFF.

In its sample, this clone was seen once. The chain couples TRBV19 to TRBJ2-7; 11 positions agree with TRBD1. This CDR3 is built from 14 residues. Germline loops: CDR1 LNHDA, CDR2 SQIVND (reference sequence). Trimming cost V 8 bases and J 3 bases; bases outside gene matches: 6. CDR3 bases: TGTGCCAGTCGGGGGACAGGGGGAAACTACGAGCAGTACTTC. Translation gives CASRGTGGNYEQYF. Filled out from reference TRBV19 and TRBJ2-7, the complete variable domain reads DGGITQSPKYLFRKEGQNVTLSCEQNLNHDAMYWYRQDPGQGLRLIYYSQIVNDFQKGDIAEGYSVSREKKESFPLTVTSAQKNPTAFYLCASRGTGGNYEQYFGPGTRLTVT.

The rearrangement links TRBV19 to TRBJ2-3, with D possibly being TRBD1 (6 bases). Trimming removed 5 bases at V and 1 base at J, with 19 bases between. The CDR3 covers 17 residues. The germline gives CDR1 LNHDA, CDR2 SQIVND (reference sequence). CDR3 DNA: TGTGCCAGTAGTTCCTTTACAGGGTTAGTTGGCACAGATACGCAGTATTTT. As protein: CASSSFTGLVGTDTQYF.

The chain uses TRBV7-6 and TRBJ2-7, with 7 bases identical to TRBD2. The CDR3 contains 15 residues. V shed 5 bases, J shed 3 bases, and the junction held 10 bases outside the gene matches. Germline V gene data show CDR1 as SGHVS and CDR2 as FNYEAQ. The CDR3 reads CASSPRGDPGYEQYF. CDR3 bases: TGTGCCAGCAGCCCTCGGGGGGACCCAGGCTACGAGCAGTACTTC. Full variable domain (rest looked up from reference TRBV7-6 and TRBJ2-7): GAGVSQSPRYKVTKRGQDVALRCDPISGHVSLYWYRQALGQGPEFLTYFNYEAQQDKSGLPNDRFSAERPEGSISTLTIQRTEQRDSAMYRCASSPRGDPGYEQYFGPGTRLTVT.

The chain uses TRBV19 and TRBJ2-2; 7 nucleotides align to TRBD1. The CDR3 has 15 residues. J was trimmed by 6 bases and V by 5 bases; bases with no gene match: 9. Per germline, CDR1 LNHDA and CDR2 SQIVND (reference sequence). The CDR3 bases are TGTGCCAGTAGTTTTCCGGGCCAGGGGGCCGGGGAGCTGTTTTTT. Protein product: CASSFPGQGAGELFF.

This chain connects TRBV6-5 to TRBJ2-5, with 8 bases matching TRBD1. The V gene's germline CDR1 is MNHEY and CDR2 SVGAGI. This CDR3 contains 15 residues. V dropped 4 bases and J dropped 9; count of bases not matched to a gene: 13. Here the CDR3 reads CASSLRAGGPFSQYF. CDR3 coding DNA: TGTGCCAGCAGTTTAAGGGCAGGGGGCCCCTTCTCCCAGTACTTC.

The chain carries TRBV7-9 and TRBJ1-3, with a weak D call TRBD1 (6 bases). V lost 1 base to trimming and J lost 3 bases, with 10 bases between them. Germline CDR1 reads SEHNR; CDR2 reads FQNEAQ (reference sequence). This CDR3 contains 15 residues. CDR3 coding DNA: TGTGCCAGCAGCTTAGGAGGGGGAATTGGAAACACCATATATTTT. Translating it yields CASSLGGGIGNTIYF.

This clone has ten or more counts. The chain recombines TRBV9 with TRBJ1-4; maybe TRBD1 (5 bases). Trimming took off 4 bases at V and 0 bases at J, with 7 bases between the two ends. Germline assignment: CDR1 SGDLS and CDR2 YYNGEE. This CDR3 is built from 14 residues. This CDR3 reads CASSQTATNEKLFF. The CDR3 DNA is TGTGCCAGCAGCCAGACAGCAACTAATGAAAAACTGTTTTTT.

This clone was recorded a few times. This chain links TRBV7-8 with TRBJ2-5, with TRBD1 identical over 8 bases. The germline CDR1 and CDR2 sequences are SGHVS and FQNEAQ. Unmatched junction bases numbered 10, after V lost 4 bases and J lost 6 bases. This CDR3 is 15 amino acids long. In DNA form, the CDR3 reads TGTGCCAGCAGCTCGCCCTCAGGGGGCGCAAAGACCCAGTACTTC. Translation gives CASSSPSGGAKTQYF.

The J gene is TRBJ2-5, the V gene TRBV7-6; 10 bases align to TRBD1. V shed 3 bases, J shed 2 bases, and the junction held 3 bases outside the gene matches. The CDR3 totals 15 residues. The germline gives CDR1 SGHVS, CDR2 FNYEAQ. The CDR3 DNA follows: TGTGCCAGCAGCTTCGGGACAGGGGCTCAAGAGACCCAGTACTTC. Translating it yields CASSFGTGAQETQYF.

With respect to this clone: The sample contains more than one DNA sequence encoding this CDR3. The chain combines TRBV4-3 with TRBJ1-5; D perhaps matches TRBD1 (5 bases). Germline V gene data show CDR1 as LGHNA and CDR2 as YSLEER. CDR3 length equals 15 residues. V lost 0 bases, J lost 4 bases, and 10 bases lay in between. DNA for the CDR3: TGCGCCAGCAGCCAAGATAGTGGGGGGAATCAGCCCCAGCATTTT. This codes for CASSQDSGGNQPQHF.

The rearrangement uses TRBV6-1 and TRBJ2-3, with TRBD2 matching over 11 bases. The ends lost 6 bases at V and 3 bases at J; junction bases unmatched: 5. This CDR3 is 15 amino acids long. CDR1 is MNHNS and CDR2 is SASEGT in the germline V gene. The DNA for the CDR3 is TGTGCCAGCAGAGCTACTAGCGGGGGAACAGATACGCAGTATTTT. This sequence encodes CASRATSGGTDTQYF.

V and J are TRBV6-5 and TRBJ2-7; tentatively, D is TRBD1 (6 bases). Per germline, CDR1 MNHEY and CDR2 SVGAGI. The CDR3 length is 14 residues. V dropped 0 bases and J dropped 1 base, with 7 bases sitting between them. This CDR3 is CASSYSQGSYEQYF. The DNA of the CDR3 is TGTGCCAGCAGTTACTCGCAGGGGTCCTACGAGCAGTACTTC.

This clone was counted a single time. This sequence joins TRBV2 and TRBJ1-2; D remains ambiguous. CDR3 length equals 12 residues. Germline CDR1 is SNHLY and CDR2 is FYNNEI. V lost 7 bases, J lost 8 bases, and 14 bases lay in between. CDR3 in amino acids: CASTRTTGGYTF. The CDR3 DNA reads as TGTGCCAGCACCCGGACTACCGGCGGCTACACCTTC.

The chain employs TRBV28 and TRBJ1-2; a possible D gene is TRBD1 (5 bases). CDR3 size: 14 residues. Deletions cut 8 bases from V and 2 bases from J, with 15 bases between. Germline-derived CDR1 and CDR2 are MDHEN and SYDVKM. The CDR3 nucleotides read TGTGCCAGCCAAACGGAGGGGCGAAACTATGGCTACACCTTC. It yields the protein CASQTEGRNYGYTF.

This clone was recorded only once. The J gene is TRBJ2-7, the V gene TRBV2; 7 nucleotides agree with TRBD1. The CDR3 contains 17 residues. CDR1 is SNHLY, CDR2 FYNNEI, per germline. Trimming cost V 6 bases and J 2 bases; bases outside gene matches: 16. The CDR3 here is CASRVLSGQDFPYEQYF. DNA of the CDR3: TGTGCCAGCAGGGTCCTCAGTGGACAGGACTTCCCCTACGAGCAGTACTTC.